These 26 T cell receptor beta chains were all obtained from the same sample, sequenced in a study of shared clonotypes between healthy human individuals. TCRdb keeps only in-frame clones here, not all; method: immunoSEQ multiplex PCR. This repertoire shows about 2.4 million clones, approximately 93% found once; its top ten account for 0.36%. The sample consisted of naive CD4+ T cells from PBMCs. Subset defined: CD45RA+ positively selected. Receptor source: a man between 18 and 35 years old in good health. Some clones in this sample may be carry-over from other donors' samples.

The J gene is TRBJ2-7, the V gene TRBV5-1, with 9 positions matching TRBD1. Trimming took 3 bases from V and 4 from J; bases not matched to a gene: 8. This CDR3 comprises 15 residues. The germline V gene encodes CDR1 SGHRS and CDR2 YFSETQ. CDR3 region: CASSSGTGPTYEQYF. CDR3 bases: TGCGCCAGCAGCTCCGGGACAGGGCCCACATACGAGCAGTACTTC.

About this clone itself: This specimen includes other DNA sequences encoding the same CDR3. The chain couples TRBV28 to TRBJ2-3; perhaps TRBD2 as D (7 bases). The germline V gene encodes CDR1 MDHEN and CDR2 SYDVKM. CDR3 size: 15 residues. Trimming cost V 6 bases and J 0 bases, with 13 bases left between them. The CDR3 spells CASSLGGASTDTQYF. CDR3 in DNA: TGTGCCAGCAGCCTGGGGGGGGCTAGCACAGATACGCAGTATTTT.

The chain couples TRBV7-2 to TRBJ2-1, with 7 bases fitting TRBD1. Germline V gene sequence: CDR1 SGHTA, CDR2 FQGNSA. V lost 5 bases, J lost 5 bases, and 12 bases stayed unmatched. The CDR3 length is 16 residues. The CDR3 loop reads CASSGLRDGQDNEQFF. CDR3 DNA sequence: TGTGCCAGCAGCGGCCTCCGGGACGGACAGGACAATGAGCAGTTCTTC.

This chain joins TRBV5-1 and TRBJ2-5; 7 bases are a match to TRBD2. CDR3 length: 13 residues. Looked up from germline, CDR1 is SGHRS and CDR2 is YFSETQ. Trimming at V came to 3 bases and at J to 5 bases, leaving 4 bases not matched to a gene. In nucleotides, the CDR3 is TGCGCCAGCAGCTGGGGGGGAGTTGAGACCCAGTACTTC. Translated: CASSWGGVETQYF.

V usage is TRBV7-2 and J usage is TRBJ2-7, with 11 nucleotides matching TRBD1. This CDR3 has 16 amino acids. The germline gives CDR1 SGHTA, CDR2 FQGNSA. The V segment lost 5 bases and the J segment 2 bases; nucleotides outside the gene matches: 8. The CDR3 DNA sequence: TGTGCCAGCAGCAAAGGGGACAGGGGGTTCCCCTACGAGCAGTACTTC. Its protein product is CASSKGDRGFPYEQYF.

The V call is TRBV5-1, the J call TRBJ2-7; TRBD1 or TRBD2 may be the D gene (5 bases each). Per the germline V gene, CDR1 is SGHRS and CDR2 is YFSETQ. The CDR3 runs to 14 residues. The V gene lost 6 bases and the J gene lost 6 bases, with 19 bases spanning the gap. The CDR3 coding sequence is TGCGCCAGCACGGAGTGGGCCGGGACGGGCGAGCAGTACTTC. Translated: CASTEWAGTGEQYF.

V is TRBV15 and J is TRBJ2-7; D is uncertain. The CDR3 is 15 residues long. Germline-derived CDR1 and CDR2 are LNHNV and YYDKDF (reference sequence). Trimming left V 0 bases short and J 1 base short, with 10 bases between. CDR3 nucleotide sequence: TGTGCCACCAGCAGAGATGTCGGCACTTCCTACGAGCAGTACTTC. It yields the protein CATSRDVGTSYEQYF.

The chain combines TRBV7-8 with TRBJ1-1; 7 positions agree with TRBD1. J was trimmed by 10 bases and V by 1 base; bases with no gene match: 9. CDR1 is SGHVS and CDR2 is FQNEAQ in the germline V gene. This CDR3 has 14 residues. The CDR3: CASSLGQGRAVAFF. The CDR3 DNA sequence: TGTGCCAGCAGCTTAGGACAGGGCAGGGCGGTAGCTTTCTTT.

The chain combines TRBV28 with TRBJ2-1, with 9 bases identical to TRBD2. Germline V gives CDR1 MDHEN, CDR2 SYDVKM. The CDR3 consists of 13 residues. V lost 6 bases and J lost 8; bases outside the gene matches: 5. CDR3 loop: CASRFSGSYEQFF. The CDR3 DNA is TGTGCCAGCAGGTTTAGCGGGAGTTATGAGCAGTTCTTC.

This chain joins TRBV18 and TRBJ2-1; tentative D call: TRBD1 (5 bases). The germline V and J ends were trimmed by 1 base and 6 bases, with 10 bases remaining between them. Germline assignment: CDR1 KGHSH and CDR2 LQKENI. This CDR3 comprises 14 residues. The CDR3 bases are TGTGCCAGCTCACCACTTGCAGGGATCAATGAGCAGTTCTTC. It yields the protein CASSPLAGINEQFF.

The rearrangement joins TRBV25-1 to TRBJ1-2; no reliable D call. Deletions cut 5 bases from V and 4 bases from J, with 17 bases between. The germline CDR1 and CDR2 sequences are MGHDK and SYGVNS. This CDR3 has 15 amino acids. In DNA, the CDR3 is TGTGCCAGCAGTCTTTCAGGAAGCAGAGGCTATGGCTACACCTTC. This gives the protein CASSLSGSRGYGYTF.

The rearrangement joins TRBV5-1 to TRBJ2-5; D is unclear. The ends were cut back, 4 bases at V and 0 bases at J, with 10 bases in the middle. This CDR3 has 14 amino acids. Germline V gene sequence: CDR1 SGHRS, CDR2 YFSETQ. CDR3 amino acids: CASSPITYQETQYF. CDR3 bases: TGCGCCAGCAGCCCAATTACCTACCAAGAGACCCAGTACTTC.

CDR3 DNA: TGTGCCAGCAGCCAAGGTAGCAGCAACTCCTACGAGCAGTACTTC. It translates to CASSQGSSNSYEQYF. The rearrangement links TRBV14 to TRBJ2-7; D gene ambiguous. The V gene lost 1 base and the J gene lost 0 bases, with 10 bases spanning the gap. Germline V CDR1 and CDR2: SGHDN, FVKESK. The CDR3 length is 15 residues. Full variable domain (outside the CDR3, taken from reference TRBV14 and TRBJ2-7): EAGVTQFPSHSVIEKGQTVTLRCDPISGHDNLYWYRRVMGKEIKFLLHFVKESKQDESGMPNNRFLAERTGGTYSTLKVQPAELEDSGVYFCASSQGSSNSYEQYFGPGTRLTVT.

The chain recombines TRBV6-6 with TRBJ2-5; D might be TRBD2 (6 bases). The CDR3 totals 13 residues. The germline V gene has CDR1 MNHNY and CDR2 SVGAGI (reference sequence). V shed 5 bases and J shed 2 bases, with 9 bases lying between them. This chain's CDR3 is CASSPGRQETQYF. The CDR3 DNA reads as TGTGCCAGCAGTCCCGGGAGACAAGAGACCCAGTACTTC.

This chain joins TRBV28 and TRBJ2-7, with TRBD2 identical over 10 bases. The germline V gene encodes CDR1 MDHEN and CDR2 SYDVKM. Germline trimming cut 7 bases from V and 3 bases from J; bases unmatched to any gene: 12. This CDR3 has 16 amino acids. DNA of the CDR3: TGTGCCAGCACGATCGCAAATAGCGGGAGGAACTACGAGCAGTACTTC. Residues: CASTIANSGRNYEQYF.

This chain's CDR3 is CASTLKPRLAGGETQYF. Here the CDR3 DNA reads TGTGCCAGCACCCTTAAGCCCCGACTAGCGGGAGGAGAGACCCAGTACTTC. The gene calls are TRBV2 and TRBJ2-5; 13 nucleotides agree with TRBD2. Germline V gene data show CDR1 as SNHLY and CDR2 as FYNNEI. This CDR3 comprises 17 residues. Unmatched junction bases numbered 12, after V lost 7 bases and J lost 4 bases. Supplemented by reference TRBV2 and TRBJ2-5, the full variable domain reads EPEVTQTPSHQVTQMGQEVILRCVPISNHLYFYWYRQILGQKVEFLVSFYNNEISEKSEIFDDQFSVERPDGSNFTLKIRSTKLEDSAMYFCASTLKPRLAGGETQYFGPGTRLLVL.

CDR3 nucleotide sequence: TGCAGCGTCGCGACTGGAGAAATAGCCAAAAACATTCAGTACTTC. As protein: CSVATGEIAKNIQYF. The chain joins TRBV29-1 to TRBJ2-4; D ambiguous. The CDR3 totals 15 residues. Germline lookup yields CDR1 SQVTM and CDR2 ANQGSEA. V was shortened by 6 bases and J by 0 bases, with 15 bases between the two germline ends.

The rearrangement links TRBV21-1 to TRBJ2-3; the tabulated D call, TRBD2, remains unverified against the DNA. TRBV21-1 is designated a pseudogene. The CDR3 sequence is 16 residues long. CDR3: CASSGWVAGRTDTQYF. The DNA for the CDR3 is TGTGCCAGCAGCGGTTGGGTAGCGGGGCGCACAGATACGCAGTATTTT.

The V and J genes are TRBV6-5 and TRBJ2-5, with D maybe TRBD1 (5 bases). Germline assignment: CDR1 MNHEY and CDR2 SVGAGI. CDR3 length equals 15 residues. V shed 4 bases and J shed 5 bases, with 17 bases lying between them. CDR3 sequence (DNA): TGTGCCAGCAGTTCAGGTCCCCAGGGATGGGAGACCCAGTACTTC. Amino acids: CASSSGPQGWETQYF.

This clone was picked up a small number of times. The sample contains more than one DNA sequence encoding this CDR3. The chain uses TRBV4-3 and TRBJ2-6; D unclear. Germline CDR1 and CDR2: LGHNA and YSLEER. This CDR3 contains 15 residues. The V end was cut by 0 bases, the J end by 0 bases, with 3 bases between. The CDR3 loop reads CASSQDSSGANVLTF. In DNA form, the CDR3 reads TGCGCCAGCAGCCAAGATAGCTCTGGGGCCAACGTCCTGACTTTC.

Comments on this clone: The same CDR3 can be traced to other DNA sequences in this sample. The J gene is TRBJ2-7, the V gene TRBV5-6, with D unclear. V shed 5 bases and J shed 3 bases, with 6 bases lying between them. CDR3 length: 11 residues. The germline CDR1 and CDR2 sequences are SGHDT and YYEEEE. The CDR3 sequence is CASSSYYEQYF. The DNA for the CDR3 is TGTGCCAGCAGTTCTTACTACGAGCAGTACTTC.

The chain joins TRBV5-6 to TRBJ1-3; 9 positions agree with TRBD1. This CDR3 has 15 residues. The V segment lost 1 base and the J segment 4 bases; nucleotides outside the gene matches: 3. From germline, CDR1 is SGHDT and CDR2 YYEEEE. The CDR3 region is CASSLWTGVGNTIYF. Here the CDR3 DNA reads TGTGCCAGCAGCTTGTGGACAGGGGTAGGAAACACCATATATTTT. Looking up the rest from reference TRBV5-6 and TRBJ1-3 gives the full variable domain: DAGVTQSPTHLIKTRGQQVTLRCSPKSGHDTVSWYQQALGQGPQFIFQYYEEEERQRGNFPDRFSGHQFPNYSSELNVNALLLGDSALYLCASSLWTGVGNTIYFGEGSWLTVV.

The V call is TRBV4-1, the J call TRBJ2-1; D ambiguous. V was shortened by 3 bases and J by 6 bases, with 12 bases between the two germline ends. CDR1 and CDR2 (germline): MGHRA, YSYEKL. This CDR3 contains 14 residues. This CDR3 is CASSHPAKVNEQFF. The CDR3 nucleotides read TGCGCCAGCAGCCACCCCGCTAAGGTCAATGAGCAGTTCTTC.

Written as DNA, the CDR3 is TGTGCCAGCTCACCACCCTCTGGCGGGAGGGCCTACGAGCAGTACTTC. Protein: CASSPPSGGRAYEQYF. J is TRBJ2-7 and V is TRBV18; 9 nucleotides line up with TRBD2. Trimming cost V 0 bases and J 2 bases; bases outside gene matches: 5. Germline V gene lookup returns CDR1 KGHSH and CDR2 LQKENI. CDR3 size: 16 residues.

The V and J genes are TRBV7-9 and TRBJ2-2; the D gene is possibly TRBD1 (5 bases). The CDR3 totals 14 residues. Germline CDR1 and CDR2: SEHNR and FQNEAQ (reference sequence). Between the trimmed V and J ends, which lost 5 bases and 5 bases, there was a span of 12 bases. The CDR3 spells CASSGSTVTGELFF. CDR3 bases: TGTGCCAGCAGCGGTTCGACAGTAACCGGGGAGCTGTTTTTT.

The chain employs TRBV25-1 and TRBJ1-1; D call uncertain. V was pared by 0 bases and J by 3 bases, with 2 bases between. Per the germline V gene, CDR1 is MGHDK and CDR2 is SYGVNS. This CDR3 is built from 12 residues. This CDR3 is CASSEYDTEAFF. CDR3 DNA: TGTGCCAGCAGTGAATATGACACTGAAGCTTTCTTT.